Listed below are T cell receptor beta chains from one sample, sequenced in a study of T cells in narcolepsy. TCRdb's copy holds only in-frame clones and misses some; the assay was immunoSEQ multiplex PCR. The sample shows 30,000 to 40,000 clones, about 85% of them seen only once. Source material: CD45RA- memory CD4+ T cells from PBMCs. The receptors here all came from a human donor with narcolepsy. Both conserved end residues are part of each CDR3. D genes are given only for firm matches. The size entry is marked missing in some rows and otherwise reads once, few, many or a size class.

V gene	J gene	D gene	clone size	CDR3 DNA	CDR3 protein
TRBV18	TRBJ1-3	TRBD1	NA	TGTGCCAGCTCACCCCTACCAAAGCAAACAGGGGGCTCTGGAAACACCATATATTTT	CASSPLPKQTGGSGNTIYF
TRBV7-2	TRBJ2-3	NA	NA	TGTGCCAGCAGCTTAACGGGTTTCGGTGAGACAGATACGCAGTATTTT	CASSLTGFGETDTQYF
TRBV4-2	TRBJ1-2	NA	NA	TGTGCCAGCAGCCAAGACGCAGATCCTCCATCGTATGGCTACACCTTC	CASSQDADPPSYGYTF
TRBV7-2	TRBJ1-4	TRBD1	NA	TGTGCCAGCAGCCTAGGTGGACAGGACAATGAAAAACTGTTTTTT	CASSLGGQDNEKLFF
TRBV21-1	TRBJ2-7	NA	NA	TGTGCCAGCAGCAAACTAAGGGGACAGGGGGAATACGAGCAGTACTTC	CASSKLRGQGEYEQYF
TRBV6-6	TRBJ1-4	NA	NA	TGTGCCAGCAACCCGTTGGGCAACCCCAATGAAAAACTGTTTTTT	CASNPLGNPNEKLFF
TRBV7-9	TRBJ2-7	NA	NA	TGTGCCAGCAGCTTAGACCGACGTGCCGCAGGGCAGTACTTC	CASSLDRRAAGQYF
TRBV13	TRBJ2-6	NA	NA	TGTGCCAGCAGCTTAGGGGGAAGTGCTGCTGGGGCCAACGTCCTGACTTTC	CASSLGGSAAGANVLTF
TRBV29-1	TRBJ1-1	NA	NA	TGCAGCGTTAAGGAGAGAACTGAAGCTTTCTTT	CSVKERTEAFF
TRBV11-3	TRBJ1-2	NA	NA	TGTGCCAGCAGCTTAGGTACAGGGAGCTATGGCTACACCTTC	CASSLGTGSYGYTF
TRBV6-6	TRBJ1-1	NA	NA	TGTGCCAGCACCCCCGGTACAGCGAACACTGAAGCTTTCTTT	CASTPGTANTEAFF
TRBV28	TRBJ2-5	TRBD2	NA	TGTGCCAGCAGTTTAGTTCTGGCAACGCGGGGGGGGACCCAGTACTTC	CASSLVLATRGGTQYF
TRBV5-1	TRBJ2-1	TRBD2	NA	TGCGCCAGCAGCTCAGGACTAGCGGGGCCCTACAATGAGCAGTTCTTC	CASSSGLAGPYNEQFF
TRBV2	TRBJ1-3	TRBD1	NA	TGTGCCAGCAGTGGGGCGGGACAGGTTGGCGCCATATATTTT	CASSGAGQVGAIYF
TRBV7-2	TRBJ1-4	NA	NA	TGTGCCAGCAGCTTAAAAAGGACCGAGAATGAAAAACTGTTTTTT	CASSLKRTENEKLFF
TRBV7-2	TRBJ1-1	NA	NA	TGTGCCAGCAGCTTTGACCCCGGACGGCCCCTTGAAGCTTTCTTT	CASSFDPGRPLEAFF
TRBV10-3	TRBJ1-4	NA	NA	TGTGCCATCAGTGACCCCGCTGCAACTAATGAAAAACTGTTTTTT	CAISDPAATNEKLFF
TRBV19	TRBJ2-2	TRBD2	NA	TGTGCCAGTAGGATCGGGGGGATCGGGGAGCTGTTTTTT	CASRIGGIGELFF
TRBV6-5	TRBJ1-1	NA	NA	TGTGCCAGCAGCGAGACGGTGAACACTGAAGCTTTCTTT	CASSETVNTEAFF
TRBV28	TRBJ2-5	NA	NA	TGTGCCAGCAGTCCAATGGACAGCCAAGAGACCCAGTACTTC	CASSPMDSQETQYF
TRBV4-2	TRBJ1-4	NA	NA	TGTGCCAGCCGAAGGGCAGGAACTAATGAAAAACTGTTTTTT	CASRRAGTNEKLFF
TRBV6-1	TRBJ2-7	TRBD2	once	TGTGCCAGCAGCGCCGGGACTAGCGACCGCGAGCAGTACTTC	CASSAGTSDREQYF
TRBV5-1	TRBJ1-3	NA	NA	TGCGCCAGCAGCACTGCAGAGTCTGGAAACACCATATATTTT	CASSTAESGNTIYF
TRBV28	TRBJ1-5	NA	NA	TGTGCCAGCGCCAAAGGGGCAGGGTCCCATTATAGCAATCAGCCCCAGCATTTT	CASAKGAGSHYSNQPQHF
TRBV7-3	TRBJ2-1	NA	NA	TGTGCCAGCAGCCGCCCAGGGGAAGAGCAGTTCTTC	CASSRPGEEQFF
TRBV13	TRBJ1-4	TRBD1	NA	TGTGCCAGCAGATTAACAGGGGCTCAGGAAAAACTGTTTTTT	CASRLTGAQEKLFF
TRBV7-2	TRBJ2-7	TRBD2	NA	TGTGCCAGCAGCAAACTAGCGGGGGGCTACGAGCAGTACTTC	CASSKLAGGYEQYF
TRBV9	TRBJ2-3	TRBD2	NA	TGTGCCAGCAGCGTAGGCAGCGGGGCCCCCACAGATACGCAGTATTTT	CASSVGSGAPTDTQYF
TRBV6-1	TRBJ2-1	TRBD1	NA	TGTGCCAGCAGTGAAGCGAGGGGGCGTGAGCAGTTCTTC	CASSEARGREQFF
TRBV10-3	TRBJ2-3	TRBD2	once	TGTGCCATCAGACCGGGACTAGCGGGGGGGCCTTTTGTTGATACGCAGTATTTT	CAIRPGLAGGPFVDTQYF
TRBV6-1	TRBJ1-1	NA	NA	TGTGCCAGCAGTGCTCGGGAGGGAAACACTGAAGCTTTCTTT	CASSAREGNTEAFF
TRBV7-8	TRBJ1-2	TRBD1	NA	TGTGCCAGCAGCCGATCTGGGACAGGGTATGGCTACACCTTC	CASSRSGTGYGYTF
TRBV5-5	TRBJ2-1	TRBD2	NA	TGTGCCAGCAGTTATGGGACTAGCAGCTGGGGTGAGCAGTTCTTC	CASSYGTSSWGEQFF
TRBV2	TRBJ1-1	NA	NA	TGTGCCAGCAGTGAACAGACCTTGAACACTGAAGCTTTCTTT	CASSEQTLNTEAFF
TRBV11-3	TRBJ2-1	TRBD2	NA	TGTGCCAGCAGCGAGACTAGCGGGAGGATCGGCAATGAGCAGTTCTTC	CASSETSGRIGNEQFF
TRBV20-1	TRBJ2-5	NA	NA	TGCAGTCCGTTTTCGCAAGAGACCCAGTACTTC	CSPFSQETQYF
TRBV28	TRBJ1-6	NA	NA	TGTGCCAGCAGTTCCTGGACCGTGGATAATTCACCCCTCCACTTT	CASSSWTVDNSPLHF
TRBV11-2	TRBJ2-7	NA	NA	TGTGCCAGCAGCTTTAACTTACTGAGCTCCTACGAGCAGTACTTC	CASSFNLLSSYEQYF
TRBV19	TRBJ1-5	TRBD1	once	TGTGCCAGCCGGGACAGGACATATCAGCCCCAGCATTTT	CASRDRTYQPQHF
TRBV5-1	TRBJ2-1	TRBD2	NA	TGCGCCAGCAGCTTGCTTCTAGCGGGATACAATGAGCAGTTCTTC	CASSLLLAGYNEQFF
TRBV9	TRBJ2-2	TRBD1	NA	TGTGCCAGCAGCGCGACAGGGGGCGCCGCCGGGGAGCTGTTTTTT	CASSATGGAAGELFF
TRBV28	TRBJ1-2	NA	few	TGTGCCAGCAGGTGGGGAGGCTATGGCTACACCTTC	CASRWGGYGYTF
TRBV5-4	TRBJ2-7	TRBD2	NA	TGTGCCAGCAGCTTCCTAGCGGGAGCCGGCTCCTACGAGCAGTACTTC	CASSFLAGAGSYEQYF
TRBV9	TRBJ2-2	NA	NA	TGTGCCAGCAGCCCCACGGGGGCGGGACCTTCAGAGGGGGAGCTGTTTTTT	CASSPTGAGPSEGELFF